The clone carrying this T cell receptor (beta chain) showed up just a few times. Its cognate antigen is unknown. The CDR3 covers 15 residues. The V segment lost 9 bases and the J segment 6 bases; nucleotides outside the gene matches: 10. Germline loops: CDR1 MNHNS, CDR2 SASEGT. CD4+ cells of the naive, central memory, regulatory and stem cell-like memory types were sorted via CD45RO/CCR7/CD25/CD127/CD95/CD27. The data stem from a study of beta chain features in type 1 diabetes. Whole-study results and caveats: At VDJ recombination sites, type 1 diabetes patients had fewer insertions and more deleted nucleotides.

Reverse transcription of all isolated RNA meant that expressed TCRB transcripts were sequenced. Sequencing was performed with immunoSEQ multiplex PCR; in TCRdb, only in-frame clones are kept and a portion is missing. This sample yields 200,000 to 250,000 clones, of which roughly 10% are seen a single time; 1% to 1.5% belongs to the top ten. The receptor was isolated from a man aged 18 to 30 in good health. The sample comprised central memory CD4+ T cells from blood. The chain has TRBV6-1 and TRBJ2-2; 10 nucleotides line up with TRBD1. The CDR3 DNA sequence: TGTGCCAGGGCCCTAAGGACAGGGGGGTCCGGGGAGCTGTTTTTT. This encodes CARALRTGGSGELFF.